The T cell receptor (beta chain) described here comes from a study of blood T cell repertoires in COVID-19. Clones were read by immunoSEQ multiplex PCR, and TCRdb kept only the in-frame ones, dropping some. The sample holds over 95,000 clones, about four fifths seen once. The TCR originated in a human donor in a cohort sampled during active COVID-19. The specimen sequenced was peripheral blood.

CDR3: CASSELAGGSNEQFF. DNA for the CDR3: TGTGCCAGCAGCGAACTAGCGGGGGGATCCAATGAGCAGTTCTTC. V is TRBV7-2 and J is TRBJ2-1; 12 bases match TRBD2. CDR3 length: 15 residues. Germline lookup yields CDR1 SGHTA and CDR2 FQGNSA. Unmatched junction bases numbered 5, after V lost 5 bases and J lost 6 bases.